There are many counts of the clone carrying this T cell receptor (beta chain). Its antigen is still unknown. The investigators amplified TCR beta CDR3 regions from RNA transcripts. HTBI primers were employed in a first-round RT-PCR of the TCR CDR3. TCRdb re-called the multiplex PCR reads with MiXCR, one entry per CDR3 protein. The data show hundreds of thousands of distinct CDR3 sequences, 15% to 20% seen once. This sample stems from a study of T cells in Graves' hyperthyroidism and ophthalmopathy. The study, taken as a whole, reports: In validation, the model predicted ophthalmopathy. These predictions came a median roughly six months before onset.

The sequencing sample was made of blood. The receptor comes from a woman in her 30s with Graves' hyperthyroidism.

CDR3 DNA: TGTGCCAGCAAAAATTGGAATCGAGGGATCGGGGAGCTGTTTTTT. Translating gives CASKNWNRGIGELFF. The chain links TRBV6-1 to TRBJ2-2; TRBD2 might be the D (5 bases). With 7 bases removed from V and 7 bases from J, the gap between germline ends came to 19 bases. Germline V gene lookup returns CDR1 MNHNS and CDR2 SASEGT. This CDR3 has 15 residues.